This T cell receptor beta chain was documented in a study of shared clonotypes between healthy human individuals. Study in general: CD4 naive and memory got three plates each, CD8 naive two, CD8 memory one.

Data came from immunoSEQ multiplex PCR; TCRdb stores just in-frame clones and leaves some out. This table has about 1 million clones, around 76% appearing once. Regarding the study as a whole: Richness estimates generally favored naive over memory subsets. Sequencing of the sorted subsets was shown by rarefaction to be incomplete despite large depth.

This clone came up many times. Its antigen is unidentified. Germline loops: CDR1 SGHTA, CDR2 FQGNSA. This CDR3 is 16 amino acids long. The V and J ends lost 2 bases and 8 bases respectively, with 21 bases between them. The receptor's source is a man younger than 35 in good health. V and J are TRBV7-2 and TRBJ1-2; the D gene is possibly TRBD1 (6 bases). The material sequenced was memory CD4+ T cells sorted from blood. Noted subset: CD45RA-negative fraction. CDR3: CASSLTFLQGSEGYTF. DNA for the CDR3: TGTGCCAGCAGCTTAACTTTTTTACAGGGAAGTGAAGGCTACACCTTC.